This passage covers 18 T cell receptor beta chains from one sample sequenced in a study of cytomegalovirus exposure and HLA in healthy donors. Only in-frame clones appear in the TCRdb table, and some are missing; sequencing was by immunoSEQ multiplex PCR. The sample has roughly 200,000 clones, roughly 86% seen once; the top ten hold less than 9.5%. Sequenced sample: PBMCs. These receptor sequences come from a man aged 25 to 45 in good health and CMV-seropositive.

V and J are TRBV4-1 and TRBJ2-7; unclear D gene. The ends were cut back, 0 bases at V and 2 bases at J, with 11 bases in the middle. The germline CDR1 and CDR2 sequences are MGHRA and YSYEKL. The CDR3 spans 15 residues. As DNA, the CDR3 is TGCGCCAGCAGCCAAGATCAAGGTAGCCCCTACGAGCAGTACTTC. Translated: CASSQDQGSPYEQYF.

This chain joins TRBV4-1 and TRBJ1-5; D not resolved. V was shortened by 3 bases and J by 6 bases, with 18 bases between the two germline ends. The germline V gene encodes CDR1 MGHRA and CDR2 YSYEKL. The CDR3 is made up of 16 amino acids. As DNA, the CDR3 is TGCGCCAGCAGCCAGGCCTCGAAGGGTACCAGTCAGCCCCAGCATTTT. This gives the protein CASSQASKGTSQPQHF.

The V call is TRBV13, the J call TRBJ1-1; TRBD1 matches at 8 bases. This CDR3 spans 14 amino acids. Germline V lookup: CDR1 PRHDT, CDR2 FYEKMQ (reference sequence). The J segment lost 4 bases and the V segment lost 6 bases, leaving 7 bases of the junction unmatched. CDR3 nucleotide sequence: TGTGCCAGCAGGACAGGGGAACGGGGCACTGAAGCTTTCTTT. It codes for CASRTGERGTEAFF.

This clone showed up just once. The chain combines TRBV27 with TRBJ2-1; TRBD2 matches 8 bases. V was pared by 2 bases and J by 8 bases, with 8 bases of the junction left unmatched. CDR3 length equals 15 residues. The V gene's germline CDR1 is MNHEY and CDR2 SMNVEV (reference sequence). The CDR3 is CASSLLAGLRDEQFF. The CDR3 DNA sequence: TGTGCCAGCAGTTTACTAGCGGGCCTTAGGGATGAGCAGTTCTTC.

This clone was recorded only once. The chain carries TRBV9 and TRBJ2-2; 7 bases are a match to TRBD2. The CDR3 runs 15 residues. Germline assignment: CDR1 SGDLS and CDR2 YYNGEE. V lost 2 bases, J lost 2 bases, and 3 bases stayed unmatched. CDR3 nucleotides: TGTGCCAGCAGCGTCGGGACTACAAACACCGGGGAGCTGTTTTTT. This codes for CASSVGTTNTGELFF.

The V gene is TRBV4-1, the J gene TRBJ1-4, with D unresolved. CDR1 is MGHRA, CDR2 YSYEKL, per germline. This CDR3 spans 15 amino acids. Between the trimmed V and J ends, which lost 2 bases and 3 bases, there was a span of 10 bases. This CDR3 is CASSQMSVANEKLFF. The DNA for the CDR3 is TGCGCCAGCAGCCAAATGTCGGTAGCTAATGAAAAACTGTTTTTT.

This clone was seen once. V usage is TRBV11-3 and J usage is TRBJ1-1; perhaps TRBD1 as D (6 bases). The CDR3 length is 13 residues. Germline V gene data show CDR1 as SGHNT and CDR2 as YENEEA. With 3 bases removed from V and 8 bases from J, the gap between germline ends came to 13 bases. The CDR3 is CASSFGQRTEAFF. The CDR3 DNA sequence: TGTGCCAGCAGCTTCGGACAGCGCACCGAAGCTTTCTTT.

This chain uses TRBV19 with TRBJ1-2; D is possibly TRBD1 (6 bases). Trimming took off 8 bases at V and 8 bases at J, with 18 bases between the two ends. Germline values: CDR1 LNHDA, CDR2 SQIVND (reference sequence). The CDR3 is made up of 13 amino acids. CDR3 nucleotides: TGTGCCAGTGCCGAATGGGGGGCTTGGGGCTACACCTTC. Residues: CASAEWGAWGYTF.

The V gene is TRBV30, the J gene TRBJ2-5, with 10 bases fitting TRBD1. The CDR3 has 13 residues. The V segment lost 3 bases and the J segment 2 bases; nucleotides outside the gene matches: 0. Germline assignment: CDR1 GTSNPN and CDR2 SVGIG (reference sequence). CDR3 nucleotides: TGTGCCTGGAGGGACAGGGGGCAAGAGACCCAGTACTTC. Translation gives CAWRDRGQETQYF.

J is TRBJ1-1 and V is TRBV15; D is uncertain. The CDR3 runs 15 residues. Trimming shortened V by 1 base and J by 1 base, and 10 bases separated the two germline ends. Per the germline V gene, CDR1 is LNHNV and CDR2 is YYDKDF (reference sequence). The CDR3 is CATSRGTQPNTEAFF. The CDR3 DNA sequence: TGTGCCACCAGCAGAGGAACCCAGCCGAACACTGAAGCTTTCTTT. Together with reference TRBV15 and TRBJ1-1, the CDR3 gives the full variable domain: DAMVIQNPRYQVTQFGKPVTLSCSQTLNHNVMYWYQQKSSQAPKLLFHYYDKDFNNEADTPDNFQSRRPNTSFCFLDIRSPGLGDTAMYLCATSRGTQPNTEAFFGQGTRLTVV.

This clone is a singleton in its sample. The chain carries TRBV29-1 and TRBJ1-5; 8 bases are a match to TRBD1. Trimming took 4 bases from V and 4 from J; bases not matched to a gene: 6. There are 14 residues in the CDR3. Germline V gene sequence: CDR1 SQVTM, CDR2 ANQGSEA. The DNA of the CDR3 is TGCAGCGTTGCACTGGACAGGGATAATCAGCCCCAGCATTTT. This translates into CSVALDRDNQPQHF.

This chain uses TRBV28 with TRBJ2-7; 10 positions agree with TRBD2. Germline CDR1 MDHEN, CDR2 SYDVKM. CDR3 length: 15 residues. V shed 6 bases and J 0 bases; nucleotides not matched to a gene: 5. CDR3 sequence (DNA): TGTGCCAGCAGACTACTAGCGGGGAGCTCCTACGAGCAGTACTTC. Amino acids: CASRLLAGSSYEQYF.

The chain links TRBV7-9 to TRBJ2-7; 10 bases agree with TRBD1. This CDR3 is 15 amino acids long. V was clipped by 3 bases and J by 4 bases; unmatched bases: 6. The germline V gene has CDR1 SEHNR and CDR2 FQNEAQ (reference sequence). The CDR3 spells CASSFSPGQGYEQYF. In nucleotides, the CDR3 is TGTGCCAGCAGCTTTTCTCCGGGACAGGGGTACGAGCAGTACTTC.

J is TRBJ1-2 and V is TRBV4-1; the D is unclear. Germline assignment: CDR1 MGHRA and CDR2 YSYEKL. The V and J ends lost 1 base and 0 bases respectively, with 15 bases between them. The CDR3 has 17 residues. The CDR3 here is CASSQVQQATTNYGYTF. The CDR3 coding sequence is TGCGCCAGCAGCCAAGTGCAGCAGGCGACAACTAACTATGGCTACACCTTC.

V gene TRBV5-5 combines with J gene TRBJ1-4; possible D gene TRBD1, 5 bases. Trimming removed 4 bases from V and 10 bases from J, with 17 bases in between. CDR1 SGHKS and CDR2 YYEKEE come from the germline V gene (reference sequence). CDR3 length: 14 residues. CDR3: CASSHPGREGKLFF. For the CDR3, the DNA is TGTGCCAGCAGCCACCCGGGACGCGAGGGAAAACTGTTTTTT.

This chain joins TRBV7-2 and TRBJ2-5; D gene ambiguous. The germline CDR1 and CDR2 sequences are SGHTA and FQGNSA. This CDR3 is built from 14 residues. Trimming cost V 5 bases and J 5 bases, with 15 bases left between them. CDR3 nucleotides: TGTGCCAGCAGCCCCCCCGGGCGGATGGAGACCCAGTACTTC. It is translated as CASSPPGRMETQYF.

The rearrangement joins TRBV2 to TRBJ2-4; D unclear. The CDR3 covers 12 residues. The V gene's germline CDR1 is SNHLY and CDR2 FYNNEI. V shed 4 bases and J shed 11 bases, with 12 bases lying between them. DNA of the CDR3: TGTGCCAGCAGTGGTGAAAGCAAGGTTCAGTACTTC. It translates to CASSGESKVQYF. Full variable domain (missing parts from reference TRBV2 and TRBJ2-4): EPEVTQTPSHQVTQMGQEVILRCVPISNHLYFYWYRQILGQKVEFLVSFYNNEISEKSEIFDDQFSVERPDGSNFTLKIRSTKLEDSAMYFCASSGESKVQYFGAGTRLSVL.

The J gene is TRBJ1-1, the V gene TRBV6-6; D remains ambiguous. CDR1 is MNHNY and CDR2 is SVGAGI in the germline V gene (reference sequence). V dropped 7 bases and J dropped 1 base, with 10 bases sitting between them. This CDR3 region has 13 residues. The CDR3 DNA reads TGTGCCAGCAACCGACTGGGGAACACTGAAGCTTTCTTT. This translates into CASNRLGNTEAFF.